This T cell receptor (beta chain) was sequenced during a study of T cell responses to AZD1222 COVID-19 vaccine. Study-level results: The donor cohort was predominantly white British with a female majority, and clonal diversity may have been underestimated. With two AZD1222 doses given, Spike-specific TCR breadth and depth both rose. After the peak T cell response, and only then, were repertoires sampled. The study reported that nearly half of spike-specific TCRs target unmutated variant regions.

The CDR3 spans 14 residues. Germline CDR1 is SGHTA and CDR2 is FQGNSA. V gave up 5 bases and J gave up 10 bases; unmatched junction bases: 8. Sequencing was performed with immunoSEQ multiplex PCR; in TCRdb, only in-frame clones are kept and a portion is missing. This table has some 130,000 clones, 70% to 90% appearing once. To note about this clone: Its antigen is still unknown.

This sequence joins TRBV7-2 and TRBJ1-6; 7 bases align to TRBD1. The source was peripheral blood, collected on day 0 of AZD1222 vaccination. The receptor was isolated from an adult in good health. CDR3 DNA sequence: TGTGCCAGCAGCGCAGGGGGGGGACAGTCACCCCTCCACTTT. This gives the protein CASSAGGGQSPLHF.